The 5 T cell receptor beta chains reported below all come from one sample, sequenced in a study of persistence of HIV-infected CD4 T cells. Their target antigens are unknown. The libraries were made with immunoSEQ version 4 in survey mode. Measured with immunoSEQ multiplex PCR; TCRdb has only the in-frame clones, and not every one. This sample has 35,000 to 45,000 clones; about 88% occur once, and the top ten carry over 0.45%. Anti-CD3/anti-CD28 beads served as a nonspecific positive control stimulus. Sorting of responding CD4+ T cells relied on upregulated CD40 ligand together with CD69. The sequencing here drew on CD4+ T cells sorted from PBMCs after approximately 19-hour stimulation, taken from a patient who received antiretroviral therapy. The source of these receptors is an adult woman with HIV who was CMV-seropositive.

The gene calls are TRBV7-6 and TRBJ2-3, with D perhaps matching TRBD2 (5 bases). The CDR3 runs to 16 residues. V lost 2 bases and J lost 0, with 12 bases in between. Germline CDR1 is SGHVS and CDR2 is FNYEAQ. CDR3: CASSLSSSGSTDTQYF. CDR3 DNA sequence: TGTGCCAGCAGCTTAAGTTCGAGCGGTAGCACAGATACGCAGTATTTT.

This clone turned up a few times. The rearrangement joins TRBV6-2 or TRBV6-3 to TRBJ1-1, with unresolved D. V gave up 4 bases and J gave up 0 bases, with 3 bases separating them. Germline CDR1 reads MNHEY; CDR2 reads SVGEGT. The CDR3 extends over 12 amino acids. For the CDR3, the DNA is TGTGCCAGCAGTTTCCTGAACACTGAAGCTTTCTTT. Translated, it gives CASSFLNTEAFF.

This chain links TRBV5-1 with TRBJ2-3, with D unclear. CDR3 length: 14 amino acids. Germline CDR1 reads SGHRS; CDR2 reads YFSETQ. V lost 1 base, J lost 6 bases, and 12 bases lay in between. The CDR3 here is CASSLMQPGDTQYF. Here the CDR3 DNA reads TGCGCCAGCAGCTTGATGCAGCCCGGCGATACGCAGTATTTT. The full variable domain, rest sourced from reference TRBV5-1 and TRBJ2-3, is KAGVTQTPRYLIKTRGQQVTLSCSPISGHRSVSWYQQTPGQGLQFLFEYFSETQRNKGNFPGRFSGRQFSNSRSEMNVSTLELGDSALYLCASSLMQPGDTQYFGPGTRLTVL.

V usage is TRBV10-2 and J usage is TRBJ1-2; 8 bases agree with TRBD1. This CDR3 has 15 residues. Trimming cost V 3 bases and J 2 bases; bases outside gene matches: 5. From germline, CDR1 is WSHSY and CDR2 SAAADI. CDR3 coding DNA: TGCGCCAGCAGTGAAACTAGGACAGGGAACTATGGCTACACCTTC. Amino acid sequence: CASSETRTGNYGYTF.

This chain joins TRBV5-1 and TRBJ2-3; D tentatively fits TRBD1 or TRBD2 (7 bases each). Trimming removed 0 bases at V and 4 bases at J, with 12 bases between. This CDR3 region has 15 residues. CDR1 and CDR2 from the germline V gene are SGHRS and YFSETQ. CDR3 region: CASSLAQGGADTQYF. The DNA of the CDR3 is TGCGCCAGCAGCTTGGCCCAGGGGGGGGCAGATACGCAGTATTTT.